This T cell receptor beta chain was sequenced during a study of blood T cell repertoires in COVID-19. Across the study: Nucleic acid was either cDNA or gDNA, and it came from T cells, B-cell-depleted T cells, or PBMCs.

Participants' reported clinical history set cohort assignment. The germline CDR1 and CDR2 sequences are MDHEN and SYDVKM. The CDR3 totals 14 residues. V shed 9 bases and J shed 5 bases, with 19 bases lying between them. Repertoires were generated with immunoSEQ multiplex PCR, while TCRdb's copy carries only in-frame clones and drops some. The sample carries 150,000 to 200,000 clones, 76% recorded once. The J gene is TRBJ1-1, the V gene TRBV28; TRBD1 is a possible D gene (6 bases). The TCR was taken from a woman aged 45 to 65 with acute COVID-19. Sequences were obtained from PBMCs or T cells enriched from blood (not recorded which). The CDR3 nucleotides read TGTGCCAGTGGAATACAGGGCCTTAGGACTGAAGCTTTCTTT. Residues: CASGIQGLRTEAFF.